Listed here is a single TCR beta chain. The sample comes from a study of patients and donors after allogeneic stem cell transplantation. TCRdb re-called the RT-PCR reads with MiXCR, one entry per CDR3 protein. In the table there are 100,000 to 130,000 distinct CDR3 sequences, approximately 35% of which are singletons. Germline V gene sequence: CDR1 GTSNPN, CDR2 SVGIG (reference sequence). The CDR3 is 14 residues long. The V and J ends lost 2 bases and 4 bases, in that order; junction bases with no gene match: 4. The V gene is TRBV30, the J gene TRBJ2-2; TRBD1 aligns across 7 bases. The receptor was isolated from a human donor who was either an allogeneic HSCT recipient or a stem cell or donor lymphocyte infusion donor (not recorded which). It is not recorded whose cells these are; they may come from a transplant donor. What was sequenced was blood, either unsorted or a sorted T cell fraction (not recorded which). This CDR3 is CAWSLGQPTGELFF. Written as DNA, the CDR3 is TGTGCCTGGAGTTTGGGACAGCCCACCGGGGAGCTGTTTTTT.